This T cell receptor beta chain was sequenced during a study of blood T cells in healthy people across ages. The authors ran a second PCR of roughly 6 to 12 cycles using a sample-barcoded 5' primer and a J-beta primer mix. Each CDR3 protein is one row after TCRdb ran MiXCR on the 5' RACE reads. The sample shows more than 450,000 distinct CDR3 sequences, 27% of them seen only once. V was shortened by 1 base and J by 6 bases, with 15 bases between the two germline ends. Germline CDR1 is SQVTM and CDR2 is ANQGSEA. This CDR3 has 15 amino acids. A further study also used this sample, focusing on T cells of mothers and their children.

The clonotype comes from a boy younger than 10 in good health. The rearrangement joins TRBV29-1 to TRBJ2-2; tentatively, D is TRBD2 (5 bases). The specimen was blood. Here the CDR3 reads CSVEVYSRGSGELFF. CDR3 nucleotide sequence: TGCAGCGTTGAAGTTTACAGTCGGGGATCCGGGGAGCTGTTTTTT.